What follows describes a single T cell receptor (beta chain). The data are from a study of human T cells and chemical hapten exposure. TCRdb processed the RACE reads anew with MiXCR; each CDR3 protein has one entry. In the table there are 62,000 or so distinct CDR3 sequences, around 10% of which are singletons. Described time point: patch test 3, about 24 weeks after DPC sensitization. Treatment reported: therapeutic diphenylcyclopropenone sensitization with weekly scalp DPC. V was clipped by 0 bases and J by 0 bases, with 9 bases between them. The CDR3 runs to 15 residues. The germline V gene has CDR1 MNHNY and CDR2 SVGAGI (reference sequence).

This chain uses TRBV6-6 with TRBJ2-7, with no clear D. The sequencing here drew on whole blood, taken in connection with sensitization to the hapten diphenylcyclopropenone (DPC). This clonotype originated in a woman aged 30 to 39 with alopecia areata. Some clones in this sample may be carry-over from other donors' samples. The CDR3 loop is CASSYSRTSSYEQYF. CDR3 DNA: TGTGCCAGCAGTTACTCGCGAACGAGCTCCTACGAGCAGTACTTC.